Sequencing of this TCR beta chain was carried out in a study of blood T cell repertoires in COVID-19. Assay used: immunoSEQ multiplex PCR; TCRdb lists only in-frame clones, some missing. Among under 250,000 clones listed, about nine tenths were seen once. The CDR3 contains 14 residues. V dropped 4 bases and J dropped 1; count of bases not matched to a gene: 2. The germline CDR1 and CDR2 sequences are WNHNN and SYGVQD (reference sequence). The V and J genes are TRBV10-1 and TRBJ2-5; 8 bases match TRBD2. The sample was peripheral blood. The sequence was collected from a man in his fifties or sixties with COVID-19, enrolled during active disease. CDR3 protein: CASSGSGAQETQYF. CDR3 bases: TGCGCCAGCAGTGGTAGCGGGGCCCAAGAGACCCAGTACTTC.